This T cell receptor (beta chain) was captured by sequencing in a study of blood T cell repertoires in COVID-19. Background on the study: There were acute and convalescent COVID-19 samples, and they came from the United States, Italy and Spain.

The V gene's germline CDR1 is SGHVS and CDR2 FQNEAQ. V was clipped by 0 bases and J by 0 bases; unmatched bases: 6. The CDR3 has 17 amino acids. Per the authors' pipeline: Researchers report that nucleated cell counts were estimated from reference gene primer amplification. Produced via immunoSEQ multiplex PCR; TCRdb's table is partial and in-frame only. That table furnishes V, J and clone size, whereas the DNA furnished D and trimming. The top ten hold roughly 4% of the sample, which has roughly 250,000 clones, roughly three quarters seen once. This receptor was obtained from a woman between 40 and 55 years old with active or convalescent COVID-19. The chain couples TRBV7-8 to TRBJ2-3; 7 nucleotides line up with TRBD2. The source material was peripheral blood. CDR3 DNA sequence: TGTGCCAGCAGCTTAGCGCCCCTAGCGGTTAGCACAGATACGCAGTATTTT. Translation: CASSLAPLAVSTDTQYF. The full variable domain, in which reference TRBV7-8 and TRBJ2-3 provide the parts outside the CDR3, is GAGVSQSPRYKVAKRGQDVALRCDPISGHVSLFWYQQALGQGPEFLTYFQNEAQLDKSGLPSDRFFAERPEGSVSTLKIQRTQQEDSAVYLCASSLAPLAVSTDTQYFGPGTRLTVL.